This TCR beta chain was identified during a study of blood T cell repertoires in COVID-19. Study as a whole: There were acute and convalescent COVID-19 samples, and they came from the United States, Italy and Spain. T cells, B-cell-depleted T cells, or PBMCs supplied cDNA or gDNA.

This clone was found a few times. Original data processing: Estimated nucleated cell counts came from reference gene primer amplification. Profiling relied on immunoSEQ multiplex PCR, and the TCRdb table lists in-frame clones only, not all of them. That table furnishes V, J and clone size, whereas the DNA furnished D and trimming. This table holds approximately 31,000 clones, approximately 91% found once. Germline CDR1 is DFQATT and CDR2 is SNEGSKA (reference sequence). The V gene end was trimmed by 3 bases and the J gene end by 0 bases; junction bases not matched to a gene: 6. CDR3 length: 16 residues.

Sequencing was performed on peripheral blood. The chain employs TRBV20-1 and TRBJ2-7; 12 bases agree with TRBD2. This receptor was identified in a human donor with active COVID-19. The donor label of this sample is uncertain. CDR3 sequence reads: CSASGPSGGASYEQYF. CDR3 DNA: TGCAGTGCTAGTGGGCCTAGCGGGGGGGCCTCCTACGAGCAGTACTTC.